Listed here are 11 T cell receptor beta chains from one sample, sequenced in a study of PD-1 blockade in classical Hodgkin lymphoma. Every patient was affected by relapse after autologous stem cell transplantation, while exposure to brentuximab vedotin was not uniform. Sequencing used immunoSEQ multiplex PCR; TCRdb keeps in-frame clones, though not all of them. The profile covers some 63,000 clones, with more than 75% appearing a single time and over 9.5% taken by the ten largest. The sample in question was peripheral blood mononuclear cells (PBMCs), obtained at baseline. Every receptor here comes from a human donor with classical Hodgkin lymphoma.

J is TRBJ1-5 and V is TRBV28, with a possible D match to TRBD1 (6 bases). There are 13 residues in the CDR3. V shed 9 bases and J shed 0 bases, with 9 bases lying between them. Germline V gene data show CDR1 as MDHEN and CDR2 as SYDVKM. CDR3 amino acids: CASQGYSNQPQHF. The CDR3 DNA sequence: TGTGCCAGTCAGGGGTATAGCAATCAGCCCCAGCATTTT.

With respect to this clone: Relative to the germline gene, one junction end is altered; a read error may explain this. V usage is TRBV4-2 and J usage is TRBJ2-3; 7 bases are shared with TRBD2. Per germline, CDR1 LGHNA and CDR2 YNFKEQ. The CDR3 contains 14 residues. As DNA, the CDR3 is TGTGCCAGCAGCCAAGAAGCCCGGCCTCGGGGGGTTCGTTTT. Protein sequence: CASSQEARPRGVRF.

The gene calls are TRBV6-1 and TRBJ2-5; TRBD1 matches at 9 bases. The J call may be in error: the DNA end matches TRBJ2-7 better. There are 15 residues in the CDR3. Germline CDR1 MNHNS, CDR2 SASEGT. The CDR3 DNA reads TGTGCCAGCAGTGAATCGGGGACAGGGTCCTACGAGCAGTACTTC. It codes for CASSESGTGSYEQYF.

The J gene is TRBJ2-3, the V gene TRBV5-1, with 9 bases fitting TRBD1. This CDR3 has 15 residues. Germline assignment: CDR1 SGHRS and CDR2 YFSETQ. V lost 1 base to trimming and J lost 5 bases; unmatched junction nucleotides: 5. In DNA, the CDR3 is TGCGCCAGCAGCTTGACAGGGGGCTCGGGAGATACGCAGTATTTT. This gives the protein CASSLTGGSGDTQYF.

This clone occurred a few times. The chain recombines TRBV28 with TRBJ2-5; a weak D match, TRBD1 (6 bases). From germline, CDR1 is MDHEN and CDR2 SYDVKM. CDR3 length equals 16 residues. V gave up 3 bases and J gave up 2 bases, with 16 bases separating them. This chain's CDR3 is CASSFHPGEVQETQYF. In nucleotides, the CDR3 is TGTGCCAGCAGTTTTCACCCAGGGGAAGTTCAAGAGACCCAGTACTTC.

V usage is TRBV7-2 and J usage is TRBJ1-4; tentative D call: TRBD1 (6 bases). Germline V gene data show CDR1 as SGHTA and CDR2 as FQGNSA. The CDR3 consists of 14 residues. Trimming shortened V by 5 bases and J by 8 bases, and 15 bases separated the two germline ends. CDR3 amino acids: CASSLQGLGEKLFF. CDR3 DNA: TGTGCCAGCAGCCTACAGGGCTTGGGAGAAAAACTGTTTTTT.

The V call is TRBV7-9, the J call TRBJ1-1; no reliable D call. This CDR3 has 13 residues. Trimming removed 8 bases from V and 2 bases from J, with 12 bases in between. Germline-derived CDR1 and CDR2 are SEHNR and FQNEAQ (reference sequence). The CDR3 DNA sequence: TGTGCCAGCTATGCATACGATAACACTGAAGCTTTCTTT. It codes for CASYAYDNTEAFF.

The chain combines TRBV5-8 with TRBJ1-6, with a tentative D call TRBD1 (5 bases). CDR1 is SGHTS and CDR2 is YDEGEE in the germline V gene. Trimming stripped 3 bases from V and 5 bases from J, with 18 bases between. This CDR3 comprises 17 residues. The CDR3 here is CASSSWGGYANNSPLHF. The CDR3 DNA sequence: TGTGCCAGCAGCTCGTGGGGCGGATACGCGAATAATTCACCCCTCCACTTT.

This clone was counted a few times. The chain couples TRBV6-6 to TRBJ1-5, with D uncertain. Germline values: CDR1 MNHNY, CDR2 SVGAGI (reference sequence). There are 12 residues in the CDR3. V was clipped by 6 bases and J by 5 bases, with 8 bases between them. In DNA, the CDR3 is TGTGCCAGCAGGGACGGGGATCAGCCCCAGCATTTT. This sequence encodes CASRDGDQPQHF.

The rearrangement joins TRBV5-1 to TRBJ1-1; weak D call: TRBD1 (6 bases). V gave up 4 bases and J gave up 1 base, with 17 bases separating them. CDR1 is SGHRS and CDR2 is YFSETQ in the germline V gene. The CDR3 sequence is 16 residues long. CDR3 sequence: CASSLDRMGGNTEAFF. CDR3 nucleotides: TGCGCCAGCAGCCTGGACAGAATGGGGGGGAACACTGAAGCTTTCTTT.

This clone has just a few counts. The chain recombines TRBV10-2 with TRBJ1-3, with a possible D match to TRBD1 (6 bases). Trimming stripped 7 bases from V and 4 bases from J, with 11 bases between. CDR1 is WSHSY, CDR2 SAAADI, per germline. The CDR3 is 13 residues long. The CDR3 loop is CASKGGIGNTIYF. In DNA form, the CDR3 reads TGCGCCAGCAAGGGGGGGATCGGAAACACCATATATTTT.